Shown below are 18 T cell receptor beta chains from a single sample sequenced in a study of blood T cell repertoires in COVID-19. Data came from immunoSEQ multiplex PCR; TCRdb stores just in-frame clones and leaves some out. Here the sample spans nearly 300,000 clones, 70% to 90% being singletons. The specimen was peripheral blood. These receptors all stem from a woman in her 30s who had recovered from COVID-19.

V is TRBV20-1 and J is TRBJ2-7; D is undetermined. Trimming cost V 6 bases and J 9 bases, with 12 bases left between them. The CDR3 is made up of 10 amino acids. Germline V gene sequence: CDR1 DFQATT, CDR2 SNEGSKA (reference sequence). CDR3 protein: CSAQTIRQYF. The CDR3 DNA reads as TGCAGTGCACAGACAATACGGCAGTACTTC.

The sample holds a few counts of this clone. This chain uses TRBV9 with TRBJ1-6, with 11 bases identical to TRBD1. After removal of 5 bases from V and 5 bases from J, the junction contained 3 bases not matched to a gene. This CDR3 spans 15 amino acids. CDR1 is SGDLS and CDR2 is YYNGEE in the germline V gene. The CDR3 nucleotides read TGTGCCAGCAGTCTGGGACAGGGGGATAATTCACCCCTCCACTTT. This codes for CASSLGQGDNSPLHF. Full variable domain (missing parts from reference TRBV9 and TRBJ1-6): DSGVTQTPKHLITATGQRVTLRCSPRSGDLSVYWYQQSLDQGLQFLIQYYNGEERAKGNILERFSAQQFPDLHSELNLSSLELGDSALYFCASSLGQGDNSPLHFGNGTRLTVT.

This clone was counted a few times. V is TRBV18 and J is TRBJ1-2; weak D call: TRBD1 (6 bases). Germline V gene lookup returns CDR1 KGHSH and CDR2 LQKENI. The CDR3 is 11 residues long. V lost 3 bases and J 10 bases, leaving 9 bases between the germline ends. The DNA for the CDR3 is TGTGCCAGCTCACCGACAGGCCACTACACCTTC. Translating gives CASSPTGHYTF.

The V call is TRBV5-1, the J call TRBJ2-3; D not certain. V gave up 0 bases and J gave up 2 bases, with 13 bases separating them. Germline values: CDR1 SGHRS, CDR2 YFSETQ. This CDR3 is built from 16 residues. CDR3 coding DNA: TGCGCCAGCAGCTTGGCTGGCGGCTCAACCACAGATACGCAGTATTTT. Amino acid sequence: CASSLAGGSTTDTQYF.

The chain uses TRBV7-2 and TRBJ2-7; D uncertain. The length of the CDR3 is 14 residues. V was shortened by 1 base and J by 5 bases, with 12 bases between the two germline ends. Germline V gene lookup returns CDR1 SGHTA and CDR2 FQGNSA. The DNA of the CDR3 is TGTGCCAGCAGCTTAGAGGTGGCTAGTGACGAGCAGTACTTC. As protein: CASSLEVASDEQYF. Together with reference TRBV7-2 and TRBJ2-7, the CDR3 gives the full variable domain: GAGVSQSPSNKVTEKGKDVELRCDPISGHTALYWYRQSLGQGLEFLIYFQGNSAPDKSGLPSDRFSAERTGGSVSTLTIQRTQQEDSAVYLCASSLEVASDEQYFGPGTRLTVT.

This clone was recorded once. The V gene is TRBV30, the J gene TRBJ1-1, with no clear D. The CDR3 is made up of 11 amino acids. Trimming cost V 4 bases and J 6 bases, with 9 bases left between them. Germline V gives CDR1 GTSNPN, CDR2 SVGIG (reference sequence). For the CDR3, the DNA is TGTGCCTGGAAAACTAAGCCTGAAGCTTTCTTT. It translates to CAWKTKPEAFF.

Here the CDR3 reads CASRGVGAGEQYF. The DNA for the CDR3 is TGTGCCAGCAGGGGCGTGGGGGCAGGGGAGCAGTACTTC. This chain connects TRBV2 to TRBJ2-7; D perhaps matches TRBD1 (6 bases). This CDR3 contains 13 residues. In germline, CDR1 is SNHLY, CDR2 FYNNEI. Trimming shortened V by 6 bases and J by 7 bases, and 16 bases separated the two germline ends.

The rearrangement joins TRBV9 to TRBJ2-5; 12 nucleotides match TRBD2. After removal of 3 bases from V and 0 bases from J, the junction contained 6 bases not matched to a gene. Germline V lookup: CDR1 SGDLS, CDR2 YYNGEE. This CDR3 region has 17 residues. CDR3 sequence (DNA): TGTGCCAGCAGCGCGACCGGACTAGCGGGGTACCAAGAGACCCAGTACTTC. Its protein product is CASSATGLAGYQETQYF.

V gene TRBV21-1 combines with J gene TRBJ2-7; the table's D call, TRBD2, has no DNA check behind it. TRBV21-1 represents a pseudogene. The CDR3 extends over 15 amino acids. This chain's CDR3 is CASSKAGTRPYEQYF. The CDR3 DNA reads TGTGCCAGCAGCAAAGCCGGGACTAGACCCTACGAGCAGTACTTC.

This rearrangement joins TRBV30 to TRBJ2-7, with 10 positions matching TRBD2. This CDR3 spans 12 amino acids. Germline CDR1 GTSNPN, CDR2 SVGIG (reference sequence). V was clipped by 7 bases and J by 4 bases; unmatched bases: 4. CDR3 bases: TGTGCCTCGGGACTAGCGAAATACGAGCAGTACTTC. Protein: CASGLAKYEQYF.

The V and J genes are TRBV4-2 and TRBJ1-1; perhaps TRBD1 as D (6 bases). The CDR3 totals 16 residues. Germline V gene data show CDR1 as LGHNA and CDR2 as YNFKEQ. The V end was cut by 3 bases, the J end by 3 bases, with 17 bases between. The CDR3 loop is CASSHAGAMEYTEAFF. DNA for the CDR3: TGTGCCAGCAGCCACGCAGGGGCGATGGAATACACTGAAGCTTTCTTT.

This chain links TRBV24-1 with TRBJ2-3; possibly TRBD2 for D (6 bases). The V gene lost 7 bases and the J gene lost 0 bases, with 10 bases spanning the gap. Germline CDR1 reads KGHDR; CDR2 reads SFDVKD. CDR3 size: 14 residues. The CDR3 region has the DNA TGTGCCACCAGGACGGGGACTAGCACAGATACGCAGTATTTT. This translates into CATRTGTSTDTQYF.

This chain connects TRBV6-5 to TRBJ2-3, with a weak D call TRBD1 (5 bases). Germline assignment: CDR1 MNHEY and CDR2 SVGAGI. The CDR3 covers 15 residues. Trimming took 5 bases from V and 0 from J, leaving 12 bases between them. The CDR3 protein is CASSRGFTSTDTQYF. The CDR3 DNA is TGTGCCAGCAGTAGGGGTTTTACTAGCACAGATACGCAGTATTTT.

This rearrangement joins TRBV2 to TRBJ1-5; 11 nucleotides agree with TRBD1. With V trimmed by 5 bases and J by 5 bases, 2 bases remained unmatched. CDR3 length: 14 amino acids. The germline V gene encodes CDR1 SNHLY and CDR2 FYNNEI. CDR3 loop: CASSPGQGDQPQHF. CDR3 nucleotide sequence: TGTGCCAGCAGTCCGGGACAGGGGGATCAGCCCCAGCATTTT.

V gene TRBV7-2 combines with J gene TRBJ1-1, with TRBD1 matching over 7 bases. The CDR3 totals 16 residues. Germline V CDR1 and CDR2: SGHTA, FQGNSA. The J segment lost 7 bases and the V segment lost 2 bases, leaving 13 bases of the junction unmatched. The CDR3 reads CASSLPQGGTNYEAFF. In nucleotides, the CDR3 is TGTGCCAGCAGCTTACCCCAGGGGGGCACTAATTATGAAGCTTTCTTT.

The chain employs TRBV5-4 and TRBJ1-4; 7 bases agree with TRBD1. The CDR3 runs 14 residues. Germline loops: CDR1 SGHNT, CDR2 YYREEE (reference sequence). After removal of 4 bases from V and 6 bases from J, the junction contained 6 bases not matched to a gene. The CDR3 protein is CASSPTGNDEKLFF. The DNA for the CDR3 is TGTGCCAGCAGCCCGACAGGGAACGATGAAAAACTGTTTTTT.

The chain employs TRBV6-2 or TRBV6-3 and TRBJ2-7; the D gene is possibly TRBD1 (6 bases). CDR1 MNHEY and CDR2 SVGEGT come from the germline V gene. CDR3 length equals 15 residues. Trimming shortened V by 2 bases and J by 3 bases, and 14 bases separated the two germline ends. The CDR3 loop reads CASSYPTTGLYEQYF. The DNA of the CDR3 is TGTGCCAGCAGTTACCCAACGACAGGCCTCTACGAGCAGTACTTC.

The chain joins TRBV15 to TRBJ2-3; 12 bases fit TRBD2. The CDR3 has 15 amino acids. With 3 bases clipped from V and 5 bases from J, the junction kept 3 bases outside the gene matches. Germline loops: CDR1 LNHNV, CDR2 YYDKDF (reference sequence). CDR3 sequence (DNA): TGTGCCACCAGCAGGACTAGCGGGGGAGAAGATACGCAGTATTTT. This translates into CATSRTSGGEDTQYF.